Shown below are 3 T cell receptor beta chains from a single sample sequenced in a study of PD-L1 blockade in urothelial cancer. Assay used: immunoSEQ multiplex PCR; TCRdb lists only in-frame clones, some missing. The table lists about 63,000 clones, 81% of them singletons. Regarding time point: pretreatment peripheral blood. The sequenced sample was PBMCs, obtained around atezolizumab (anti-PD-L1) treatment. The source is a man between 65 and 85 years old with urothelial cancer.

Here the CDR3 reads CASSQSIVGTDLNTGELFF. The CDR3 DNA reads TGCGCCAGCAGTCAATCCATTGTAGGGACAGACCTGAACACCGGGGAGCTGTTTTTT. This sequence joins TRBV23-1 and TRBJ2-2; 7 nucleotides match TRBD1. TRBV23-1 is assigned to the ORF class and has an uncertain function. The ends lost 0 bases at V and 1 base at J; junction bases unmatched: 11. The CDR3 is 19 residues long.

The chain employs TRBV5-6 and TRBJ2-3, with 12 bases lining up with TRBD2. CDR1 and CDR2 from the germline V gene are SGHDT and YYEEEE. CDR3 length: 16 amino acids. After removal of 0 bases from V and 6 bases from J, the junction contained 5 bases not matched to a gene. Here the CDR3 DNA reads TGTGCCAGCAGCTTGGGACTAGCGGGAGCAGGGGATACGCAGTATTTT. Translated: CASSLGLAGAGDTQYF.

The rearrangement links TRBV2 to TRBJ2-6; maybe TRBD2 (6 bases). CDR1 and CDR2 from the germline V gene are SNHLY and FYNNEI. Trimming cost V 3 bases and J 0 bases, with 9 bases left between them. This CDR3 is built from 16 residues. The CDR3 spells CASSDGGYSGANVLTF. The CDR3 bases are TGTGCCAGCAGTGACGGGGGTTACTCTGGGGCCAACGTCCTGACTTTC.